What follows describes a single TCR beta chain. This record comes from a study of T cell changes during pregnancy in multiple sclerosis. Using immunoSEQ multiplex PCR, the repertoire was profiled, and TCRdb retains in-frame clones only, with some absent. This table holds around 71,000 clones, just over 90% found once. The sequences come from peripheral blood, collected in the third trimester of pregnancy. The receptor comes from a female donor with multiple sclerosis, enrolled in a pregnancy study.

The CDR3 loop reads CAIEGGQGVTDTQYF. The CDR3 coding sequence is TGTGCCATAGAAGGGGGACAGGGGGTCACAGATACGCAGTATTTT. The chain recombines TRBV10-3 with TRBJ2-3, with 11 bases identical to TRBD1. This CDR3 comprises 15 residues. The ends lost 9 bases at V and 2 bases at J; junction bases unmatched: 7. Germline CDR1 and CDR2: ENHRY and SYGVKD.